The 18 T cell receptor beta chains listed next were all sequenced from one sample in a study of blood T cell repertoires in COVID-19. Sequencing used immunoSEQ multiplex PCR; TCRdb keeps in-frame clones, though not all of them. The sample shows roughly 300,000 clones, about 90% of them seen only once. Sequenced material: peripheral blood. The receptor set was obtained from a woman aged 45-65 years who had recovered from COVID-19.

In this sample, this clone turned up many times. The chain employs TRBV5-1 and TRBJ2-2; 9 positions match TRBD1. The germline CDR1 and CDR2 sequences are SGHRS and YFSETQ. This CDR3 region has 14 residues. V trimming: 1 base; J trimming: 7 bases; junction bases outside the gene matches: 2. The CDR3 sequence: CASSLTGGHGELFF. As DNA, the CDR3 is TGCGCCAGCAGCTTGACAGGGGGCCACGGGGAGCTGTTTTTT.

The chain carries TRBV4-3 and TRBJ1-1, with 7 bases that match TRBD1. Germline lookup yields CDR1 LGHNA and CDR2 YSLEER. The V and J ends lost 0 bases and 7 bases, in that order; junction bases with no gene match: 5. CDR3 length: 14 residues. The DNA for the CDR3 is TGCGCCAGCAGCCAAGAGATCAGGACAGGTGAAGCTTTCTTT. It specifies CASSQEIRTGEAFF.

This rearrangement joins TRBV7-3 to TRBJ2-7; 7 bases line up with TRBD1. Germline V CDR1 and CDR2: SGHTA, FQGTGA. The CDR3 spans 14 residues. V trimming: 5 bases; J trimming: 3 bases; junction bases outside the gene matches: 7. This CDR3 is CASSPSGGRYEQYF. CDR3 sequence (DNA): TGTGCCAGCAGCCCATCAGGGGGACGCTACGAGCAGTACTTC.

This rearrangement joins TRBV5-5 to TRBJ2-5; 7 nucleotides match TRBD1. With 5 bases clipped from V and 5 bases from J, the junction kept 18 bases outside the gene matches. The germline V gene encodes CDR1 SGHKS and CDR2 YYEKEE (reference sequence). The CDR3 sequence is 17 residues long. DNA of the CDR3: TGTGCCAGCAGTCACGGACAGGCTTTGGAAAAAAGGGAGACCCAGTACTTC. Its translation: CASSHGQALEKRETQYF.

The chain couples TRBV29-1 to TRBJ2-1; possible D gene TRBD2, 6 bases. The CDR3 runs 13 residues. Trimming left V 7 bases short and J 7 bases short, with 17 bases between. Per the germline V gene, CDR1 is SQVTM and CDR2 is ANQGSEA. CDR3 in DNA: TGCAGCGCCAAACGGGGGACGGGAAATGAGCAGTTCTTC. This encodes CSAKRGTGNEQFF.

The CDR3: CASSLGQGRQETQYF. The DNA for the CDR3 is TGCGCCAGCAGCTTGGGACAGGGGCGCCAAGAGACCCAGTACTTC. V is TRBV5-1 and J is TRBJ2-5, with 8 positions matching TRBD1. Germline V lookup: CDR1 SGHRS, CDR2 YFSETQ. Trimming took 0 bases from V and 1 from J; bases not matched to a gene: 2. The CDR3 sequence is 15 residues long. The full variable domain, its missing parts supplied by reference TRBV5-1 and TRBJ2-5, is KAGVTQTPRYLIKTRGQQVTLSCSPISGHRSVSWYQQTPGQGLQFLFEYFSETQRNKGNFPGRFSGRQFSNSRSEMNVSTLELGDSALYLCASSLGQGRQETQYFGPGTRLLVL.

The rearrangement links TRBV3-1 (or the pseudogene TRBV3-2) to TRBJ2-7; TRBD2 might be the D (5 bases). Germline loops: CDR1 LGHDT, CDR2 YNNKEL (reference sequence). The CDR3 is made up of 12 amino acids. Trimming left V 3 bases short and J 6 bases short, with 9 bases between. CDR3 in amino acids: CASSQRAGEQYF. CDR3 sequence (DNA): TGTGCCAGCAGCCAGAGGGCCGGCGAGCAGTACTTC.

This sequence joins TRBV15 and TRBJ2-7; D unresolved. Germline loops: CDR1 LNHNV, CDR2 YYDKDF (reference sequence). The CDR3 has 14 amino acids. Trimming shortened V by 0 bases and J by 3 bases, and 9 bases separated the two germline ends. CDR3 sequence: CATSRDGQYYEQYF. Here the CDR3 DNA reads TGTGCCACCAGCAGAGATGGCCAATACTACGAGCAGTACTTC.

This clone was seen just once. The chain combines TRBV7-2 with TRBJ2-3, with 11 bases lining up with TRBD1. The germline V gene encodes CDR1 SGHTA and CDR2 FQGNSA. The trim removed 3 bases at V and 6 bases at J, leaving 5 bases unmatched. There are 15 residues in the CDR3. The CDR3 DNA follows: TGTGCCAGCAGCTTTGGACAGGGGGCGTTCGATACGCAGTATTTT. Translating gives CASSFGQGAFDTQYF.

CDR3 sequence reads: CAWKVAESTDTQYF. The CDR3 DNA sequence: TGTGCCTGGAAGGTAGCGGAGTCCACAGATACGCAGTATTTT. The chain links TRBV30 to TRBJ2-3; D may be TRBD2 (6 bases). Germline V gene lookup returns CDR1 GTSNPN and CDR2 SVGIG (reference sequence). The length of the CDR3 is 14 residues. V was pared by 4 bases and J by 2 bases, with 13 bases between.

CDR3 sequence reads: CAISESDGNTDTQYF. The DNA of the CDR3 is TGTGCCATCAGTGAGTCTGACGGGAACACAGATACGCAGTATTTT. V is TRBV10-3 and J is TRBJ2-3; a weak D match, TRBD2 (5 bases). CDR3 length: 15 residues. The germline V and J ends were trimmed by 0 bases and 2 bases, with 9 bases remaining between them. Germline lookup yields CDR1 ENHRY and CDR2 SYGVKD.

The rearrangement joins TRBV4-3 to TRBJ2-1; 11 nucleotides align to TRBD1. Per germline, CDR1 LGHNA and CDR2 YSLEER. CDR3 size: 16 residues. Losses at the gene ends were 0 bases for V and 8 bases for J; bases not matched to a gene: 6. CDR3 protein: CASSQEGTGGVDEQFF. In nucleotides, the CDR3 is TGCGCCAGCAGCCAAGAGGGGACAGGGGGGGTCGATGAGCAGTTCTTC.

The chain recombines TRBV30 with TRBJ1-4; TRBD1 matches at 10 bases. Trimming at V came to 7 bases and at J to 4 bases, leaving 9 bases not matched to a gene. The CDR3 sequence is 15 residues long. Germline CDR1 GTSNPN, CDR2 SVGIG (reference sequence). The CDR3 DNA sequence: TGTGCCTCACTGACAGGGGGCAATGTTAATGAAAAACTGTTTTTT. Its translation is CASLTGGNVNEKLFF.

The chain has TRBV6-5 and TRBJ1-2; the match to TRBD1 covers 10 bases. The CDR3 is 15 residues long. The germline gives CDR1 MNHEY, CDR2 SVGAGI. The junction had 13 bases not matched to a gene; V was cut back by 7 bases and J by 8 bases. The CDR3 DNA is TGTGCCAGCAAACTAAAGACAGGGGGCATTCGGGGCTACACCTTC. It codes for CASKLKTGGIRGYTF.

The chain employs TRBV28 and TRBJ1-6; 11 positions agree with TRBD1. Germline values: CDR1 MDHEN, CDR2 SYDVKM. The ends lost 6 bases at V and 9 bases at J; junction bases unmatched: 4. This CDR3 region has 14 residues. The CDR3 DNA reads as TGTGCCAGCAGAACCGGGACAGGGGGTTCACCCCTCCACTTT. Amino acid sequence: CASRTGTGGSPLHF.

V is TRBV29-1 and J is TRBJ1-1, with a possible D match to TRBD1 (6 bases). The length of the CDR3 is 12 residues. Trimming took 4 bases from V and 8 from J, leaving 14 bases between them. CDR1 and CDR2 (germline): SQVTM, ANQGSEA. This chain's CDR3 is CSVVQQGVEAFF. The CDR3 DNA reads as TGCAGCGTTGTGCAACAGGGAGTAGAAGCTTTCTTT. Supplemented by reference TRBV29-1 and TRBJ1-1, the full variable domain reads SAVISQKPSRDICQRGTSLTIQCQVDSQVTMMFWYRQQPGQSLTLIATANQGSEATYESGFVIDKFPISRPNLTFSTLTVSNMSPEDSSIYLCSVVQQGVEAFFGQGTRLTVV.

This sequence joins TRBV5-1 and TRBJ1-1; 7 bases fit TRBD1. After removal of 4 bases from V and 3 bases from J, the junction contained 9 bases not matched to a gene. The CDR3 is 15 amino acids. Germline V gives CDR1 SGHRS, CDR2 YFSETQ. The DNA of the CDR3 is TGCGCCAGCAGCCTAAACACAGGGGTTGACACTGAAGCTTTCTTT. It codes for CASSLNTGVDTEAFF. Looking up the rest from reference TRBV5-1 and TRBJ1-1 gives the full variable domain: KAGVTQTPRYLIKTRGQQVTLSCSPISGHRSVSWYQQTPGQGLQFLFEYFSETQRNKGNFPGRFSGRQFSNSRSEMNVSTLELGDSALYLCASSLNTGVDTEAFFGQGTRLTVV.

The sample holds one count of this clone. This chain joins TRBV5-4 and TRBJ2-7; D is undetermined. The CDR3 has 12 amino acids. The germline gives CDR1 SGHNT, CDR2 YYREEE (reference sequence). The ends were cut back, 7 bases at V and 6 bases at J, with 14 bases in the middle. The CDR3: CASSLQPGEQYF. The CDR3 nucleotides read TGTGCCAGCTCATTGCAACCCGGCGAGCAGTACTTC.